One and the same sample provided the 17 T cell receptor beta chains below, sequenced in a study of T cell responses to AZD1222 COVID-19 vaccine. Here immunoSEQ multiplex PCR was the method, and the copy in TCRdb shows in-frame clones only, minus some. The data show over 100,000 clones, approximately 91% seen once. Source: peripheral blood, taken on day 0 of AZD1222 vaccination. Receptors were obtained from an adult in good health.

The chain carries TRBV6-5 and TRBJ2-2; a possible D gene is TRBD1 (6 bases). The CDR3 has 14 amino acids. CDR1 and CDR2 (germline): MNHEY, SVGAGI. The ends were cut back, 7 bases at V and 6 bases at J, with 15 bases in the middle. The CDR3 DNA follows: TGTGCCAGCACCCGGGCCGGACAGCCCGGGGAGCTGTTTTTT. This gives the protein CASTRAGQPGELFF.

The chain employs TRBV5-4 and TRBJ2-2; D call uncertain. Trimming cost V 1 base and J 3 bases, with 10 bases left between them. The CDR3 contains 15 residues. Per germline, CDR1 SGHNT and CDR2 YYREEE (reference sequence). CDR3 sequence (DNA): TGTGCCAGCAGCTTGTACGGGTATGACACCGGGGAGCTGTTTTTT. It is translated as CASSLYGYDTGELFF.

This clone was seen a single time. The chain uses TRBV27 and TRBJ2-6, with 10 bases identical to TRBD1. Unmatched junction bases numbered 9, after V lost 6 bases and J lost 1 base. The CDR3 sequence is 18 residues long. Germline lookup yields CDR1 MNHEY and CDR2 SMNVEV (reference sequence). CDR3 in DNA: TGTGCCAGCAGCTTGTGGACGGGACAGGGGTCTGGGGCCAACGTCCTGACTTTC. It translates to CASSLWTGQGSGANVLTF.

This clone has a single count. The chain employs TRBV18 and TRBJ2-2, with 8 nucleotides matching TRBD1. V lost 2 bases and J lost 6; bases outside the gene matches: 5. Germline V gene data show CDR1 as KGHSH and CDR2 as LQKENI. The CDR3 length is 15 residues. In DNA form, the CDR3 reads TGTGCCAGCTCACCAGGACAGGGAGCTGCCGGGGAGCTGTTTTTT. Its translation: CASSPGQGAAGELFF.

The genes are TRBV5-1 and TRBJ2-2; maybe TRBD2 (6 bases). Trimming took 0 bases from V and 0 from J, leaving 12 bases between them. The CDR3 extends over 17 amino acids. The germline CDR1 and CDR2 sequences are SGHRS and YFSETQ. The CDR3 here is CASSLAGGPPNTGELFF. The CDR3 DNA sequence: TGCGCCAGCAGCTTGGCCGGGGGACCCCCGAACACCGGGGAGCTGTTTTTT. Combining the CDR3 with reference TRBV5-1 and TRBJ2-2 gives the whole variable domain KAGVTQTPRYLIKTRGQQVTLSCSPISGHRSVSWYQQTPGQGLQFLFEYFSETQRNKGNFPGRFSGRQFSNSRSEMNVSTLELGDSALYLCASSLAGGPPNTGELFFGEGSRLTVL.

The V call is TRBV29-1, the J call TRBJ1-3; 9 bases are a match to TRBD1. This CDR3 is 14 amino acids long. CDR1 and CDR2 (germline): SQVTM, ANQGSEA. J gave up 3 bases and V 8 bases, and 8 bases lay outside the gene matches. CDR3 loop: CSPRDREIGNTIYF. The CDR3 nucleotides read TGCAGCCCCCGGGACAGGGAGATTGGAAACACCATATATTTT.

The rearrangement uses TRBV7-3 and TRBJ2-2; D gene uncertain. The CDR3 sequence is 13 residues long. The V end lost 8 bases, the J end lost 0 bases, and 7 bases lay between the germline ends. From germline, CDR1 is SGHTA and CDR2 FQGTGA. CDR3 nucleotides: TGTGCCAGCGGGATCCCGAACACCGGGGAGCTGTTTTTT. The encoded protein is CASGIPNTGELFF.

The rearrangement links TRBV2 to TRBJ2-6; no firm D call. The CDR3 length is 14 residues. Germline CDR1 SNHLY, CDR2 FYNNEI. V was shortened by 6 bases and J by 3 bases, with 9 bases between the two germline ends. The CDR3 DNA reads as TGTGCCAGCAGATGGGTGGGTGGGGCCAACGTCCTGACTTTC. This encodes CASRWVGGANVLTF.

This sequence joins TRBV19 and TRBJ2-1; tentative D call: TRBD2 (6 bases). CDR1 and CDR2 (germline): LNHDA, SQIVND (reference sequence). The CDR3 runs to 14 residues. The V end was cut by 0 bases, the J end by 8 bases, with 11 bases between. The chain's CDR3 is CASSIDWREDEQFF. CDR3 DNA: TGTGCCAGTAGTATAGATTGGCGGGAAGATGAGCAGTTCTTC.

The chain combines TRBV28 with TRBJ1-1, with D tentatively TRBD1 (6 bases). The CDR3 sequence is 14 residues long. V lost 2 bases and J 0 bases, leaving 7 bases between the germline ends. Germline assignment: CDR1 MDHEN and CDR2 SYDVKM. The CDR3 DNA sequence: TGTGCCAGCAGTTTAGGGGGCGTGAACACTGAAGCTTTCTTT. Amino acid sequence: CASSLGGVNTEAFF. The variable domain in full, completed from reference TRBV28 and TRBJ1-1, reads DVKVTQSSRYLVKRTGEKVFLECVQDMDHENMFWYRQDPGLGLRLIYFSYDVKMKEKGDIPEGYSVSREKKERFSLILESASTNQTSMYLCASSLGGVNTEAFFGQGTRLTVV.

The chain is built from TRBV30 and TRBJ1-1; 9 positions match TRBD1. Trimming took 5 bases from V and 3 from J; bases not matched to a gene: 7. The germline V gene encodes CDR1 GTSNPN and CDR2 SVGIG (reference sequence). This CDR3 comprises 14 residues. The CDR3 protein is CAWGKTGGYTEAFF. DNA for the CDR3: TGTGCCTGGGGTAAGACAGGGGGGTACACTGAAGCTTTCTTT.

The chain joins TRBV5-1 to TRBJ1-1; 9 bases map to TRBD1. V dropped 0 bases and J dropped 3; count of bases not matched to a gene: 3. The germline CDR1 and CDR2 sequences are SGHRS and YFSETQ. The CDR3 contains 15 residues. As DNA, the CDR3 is TGCGCCAGCAGCTTGGAGGGGACAGGGTACACTGAAGCTTTCTTT. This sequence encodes CASSLEGTGYTEAFF.

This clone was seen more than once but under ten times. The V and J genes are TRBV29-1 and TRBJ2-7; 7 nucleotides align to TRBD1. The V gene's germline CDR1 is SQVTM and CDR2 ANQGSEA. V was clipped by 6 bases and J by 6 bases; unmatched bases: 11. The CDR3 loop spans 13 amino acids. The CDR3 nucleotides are TGCAGCGTGGGGGACAGAACCCTTGGCGAGCAGTACTTC. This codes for CSVGDRTLGEQYF.

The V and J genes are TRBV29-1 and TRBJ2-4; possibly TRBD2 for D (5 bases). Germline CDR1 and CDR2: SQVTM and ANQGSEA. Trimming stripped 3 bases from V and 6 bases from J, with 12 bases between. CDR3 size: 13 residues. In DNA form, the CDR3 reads TGCAGCGTTGACAGAGGGATGGGAAACATTCAGTACTTC. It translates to CSVDRGMGNIQYF.

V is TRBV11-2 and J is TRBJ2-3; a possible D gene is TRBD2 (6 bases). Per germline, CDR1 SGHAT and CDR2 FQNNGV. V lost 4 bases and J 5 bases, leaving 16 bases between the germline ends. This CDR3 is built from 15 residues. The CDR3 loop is CASSYRVLGGDTQYF. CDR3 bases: TGTGCCAGCAGCTATCGGGTCCTGGGGGGAGATACGCAGTATTTT.

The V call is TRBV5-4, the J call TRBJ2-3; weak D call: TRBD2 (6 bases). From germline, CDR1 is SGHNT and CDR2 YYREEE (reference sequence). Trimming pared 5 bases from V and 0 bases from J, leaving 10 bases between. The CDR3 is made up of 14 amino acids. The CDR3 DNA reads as TGTGCCAGCAGTATGGGGGGTAGCACAGATACGCAGTATTTT. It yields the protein CASSMGGSTDTQYF.

CDR3 nucleotide sequence: TGTGCCAGCAGCAAAAACAGGGGGATTACTAGCGGGAACTACTACGAGCAGTACTTC. It translates to CASSKNRGITSGNYYEQYF. The gene calls are TRBV7-9 and TRBJ2-7, with TRBD2 matching 10 bases. This CDR3 region has 19 residues. Germline CDR1 SEHNR, CDR2 FQNEAQ (reference sequence). Losses at the gene ends were 5 bases for V and 3 bases for J; bases not matched to a gene: 19.